The source of this T cell receptor (beta chain) is a study of blood T cells in healthy people across ages. Per-sample PBMC isolation yielded at least 7 million cells. CDR1 SGHRS and CDR2 YFSETQ come from the germline V gene. The J segment lost 0 bases and the V segment lost 0 bases, leaving 7 bases of the junction unmatched. This CDR3 region has 20 residues. This clonotype has just a few counts. With a J-beta primer mix and a sample-barcoded 5' primer, a second PCR ran about 6 to 11 cycles. TCRdb fed the 5' RACE reads into MiXCR, producing one record per CDR3 protein. The sample contains about 720,000 distinct CDR3 sequences, about a fifth of which appear only once.

This TCR was recovered from a man aged 70-80 years in good health. Material for sequencing was blood. J is TRBJ2-6 and V is TRBV5-1, with 12 bases lining up with TRBD1. The CDR3: CASSLVGDRGLRSGANVLTF. In DNA, the CDR3 is TGCGCCAGCAGCTTGGTTGGGGACAGGGGGCTACGCTCTGGGGCCAACGTCCTGACTTTC.